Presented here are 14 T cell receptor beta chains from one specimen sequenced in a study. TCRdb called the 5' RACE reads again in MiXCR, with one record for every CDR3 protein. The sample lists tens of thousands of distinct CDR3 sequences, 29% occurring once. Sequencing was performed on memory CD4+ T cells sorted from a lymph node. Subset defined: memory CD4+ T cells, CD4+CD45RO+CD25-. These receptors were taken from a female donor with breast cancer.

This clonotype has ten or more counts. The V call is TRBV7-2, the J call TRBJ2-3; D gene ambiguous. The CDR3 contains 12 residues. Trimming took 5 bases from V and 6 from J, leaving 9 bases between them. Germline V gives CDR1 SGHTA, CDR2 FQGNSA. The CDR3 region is CASSRRPDTQYF. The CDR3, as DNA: TGTGCCAGCAGCCGGCGGCCCGATACGCAGTATTTT.

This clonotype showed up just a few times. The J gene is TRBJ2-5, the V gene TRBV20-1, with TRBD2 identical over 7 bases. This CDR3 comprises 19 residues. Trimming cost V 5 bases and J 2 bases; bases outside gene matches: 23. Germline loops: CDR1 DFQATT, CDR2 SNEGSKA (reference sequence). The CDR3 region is CSAAGRVTRGGRVQETQYF. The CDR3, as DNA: TGCAGTGCTGCTGGACGGGTTACTCGGGGAGGGCGGGTACAAGAGACCCAGTACTTC.

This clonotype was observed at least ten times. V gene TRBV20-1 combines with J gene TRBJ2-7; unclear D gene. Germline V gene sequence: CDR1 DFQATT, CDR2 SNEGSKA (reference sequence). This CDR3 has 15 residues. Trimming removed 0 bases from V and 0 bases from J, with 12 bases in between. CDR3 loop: CSARDLENSSYEQYF. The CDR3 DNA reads TGCAGTGCTAGAGATCTCGAGAATAGCTCCTACGAGCAGTACTTC.

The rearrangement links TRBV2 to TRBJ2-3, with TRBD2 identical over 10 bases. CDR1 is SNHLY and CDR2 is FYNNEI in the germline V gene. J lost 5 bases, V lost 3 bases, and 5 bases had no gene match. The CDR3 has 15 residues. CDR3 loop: CASSDRSGRGDTQYF. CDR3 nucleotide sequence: TGTGCCAGCAGTGATCGAAGCGGGAGGGGAGATACGCAGTATTTT.

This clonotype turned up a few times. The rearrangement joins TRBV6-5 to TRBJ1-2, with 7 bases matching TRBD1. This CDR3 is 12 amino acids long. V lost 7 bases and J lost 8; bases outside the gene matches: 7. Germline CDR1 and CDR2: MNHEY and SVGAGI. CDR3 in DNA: TGTGCCAGCACTACAGGGGATCGGGGCTACACCTTC. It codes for CASTTGDRGYTF.

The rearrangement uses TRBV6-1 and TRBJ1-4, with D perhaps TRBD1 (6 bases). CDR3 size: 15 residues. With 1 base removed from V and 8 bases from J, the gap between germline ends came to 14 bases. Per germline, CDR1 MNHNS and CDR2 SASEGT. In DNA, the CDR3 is TGTGCCAGCAGTGAAGTAAGGCAGGGGTACGAAAAACTGTTTTTT. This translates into CASSEVRQGYEKLFF.

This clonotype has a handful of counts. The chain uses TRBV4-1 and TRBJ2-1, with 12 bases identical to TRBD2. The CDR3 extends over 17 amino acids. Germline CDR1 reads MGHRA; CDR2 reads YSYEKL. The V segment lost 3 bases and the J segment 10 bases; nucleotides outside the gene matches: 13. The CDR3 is CASSHLTSLAGGNEQFF. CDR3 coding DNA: TGCGCCAGCAGCCATCTGACTTCCCTAGCGGGAGGGAACGAGCAGTTCTTC.

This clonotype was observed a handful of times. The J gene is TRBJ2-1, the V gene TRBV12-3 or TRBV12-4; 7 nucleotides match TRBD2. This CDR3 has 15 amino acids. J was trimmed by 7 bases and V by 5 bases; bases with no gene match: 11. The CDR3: CASSQESGVRNEQFF. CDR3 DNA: TGTGCCAGCAGTCAAGAGAGCGGGGTAAGGAATGAGCAGTTCTTC.

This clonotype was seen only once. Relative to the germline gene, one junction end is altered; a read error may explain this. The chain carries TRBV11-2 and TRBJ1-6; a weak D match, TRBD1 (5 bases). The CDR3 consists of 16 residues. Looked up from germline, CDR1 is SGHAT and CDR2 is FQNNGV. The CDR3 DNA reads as TGTGTCAGCAGCCCTCTCCGGACACCAATCCATTCACCCCTCCACTTT. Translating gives CVSSPLRTPIHSPLHF.

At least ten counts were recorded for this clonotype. This chain's CDR3 is CASRPAIAGTDTQYF. The CDR3 region has the DNA TGTGCCAGCAGGCCGGCTATCGCAGGGACAGATACGCAGTATTTT. The rearrangement joins TRBV12-3 or TRBV12-4 to TRBJ2-3; D perhaps matches TRBD1 (5 bases). This CDR3 region has 15 residues. Trimming cost V 6 bases and J 3 bases, with 16 bases left between them.

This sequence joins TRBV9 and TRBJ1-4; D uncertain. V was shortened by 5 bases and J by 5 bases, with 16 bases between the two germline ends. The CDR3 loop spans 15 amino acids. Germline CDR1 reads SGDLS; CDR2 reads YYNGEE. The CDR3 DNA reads TGTGCCAGCAGTCCTGGCGAATCCAGCAATGAAAAACTGTTTTTT. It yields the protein CASSPGESSNEKLFF.

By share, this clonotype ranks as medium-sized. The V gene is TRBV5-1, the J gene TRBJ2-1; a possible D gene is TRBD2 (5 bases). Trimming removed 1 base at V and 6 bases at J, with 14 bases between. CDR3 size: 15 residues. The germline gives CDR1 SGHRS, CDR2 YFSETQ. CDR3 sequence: CASSLTLAGTNEQFF. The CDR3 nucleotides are TGCGCCAGCAGCTTGACGCTTGCGGGCACCAATGAGCAGTTCTTC.

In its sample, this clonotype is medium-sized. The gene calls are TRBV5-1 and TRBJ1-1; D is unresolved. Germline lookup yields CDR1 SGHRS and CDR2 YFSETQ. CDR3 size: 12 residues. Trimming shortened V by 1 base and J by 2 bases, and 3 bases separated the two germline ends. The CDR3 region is CASSLPNTEAFF. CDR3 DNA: TGCGCCAGCAGCTTGCCTAACACTGAAGCTTTCTTT.

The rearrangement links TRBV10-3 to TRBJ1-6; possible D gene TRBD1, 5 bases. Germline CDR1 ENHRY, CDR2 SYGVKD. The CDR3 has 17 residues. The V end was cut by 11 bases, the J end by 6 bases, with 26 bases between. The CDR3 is CAVSAGGLSSINSPLHF. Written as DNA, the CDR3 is TGTGCCGTATCTGCGGGGGGTCTTTCCTCGATTAATTCACCCCTCCACTTT.